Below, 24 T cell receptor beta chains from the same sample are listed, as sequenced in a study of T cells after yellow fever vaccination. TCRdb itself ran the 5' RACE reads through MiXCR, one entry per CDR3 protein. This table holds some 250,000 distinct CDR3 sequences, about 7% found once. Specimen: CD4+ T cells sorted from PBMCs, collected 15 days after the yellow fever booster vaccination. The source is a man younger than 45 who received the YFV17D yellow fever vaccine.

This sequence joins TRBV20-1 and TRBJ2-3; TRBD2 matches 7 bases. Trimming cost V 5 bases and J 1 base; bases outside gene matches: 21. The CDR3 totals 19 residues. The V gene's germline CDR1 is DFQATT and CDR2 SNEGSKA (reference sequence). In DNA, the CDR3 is TGCAGTGCTCCATTGAGGGCTAGCGGAGTGCCTCTTCGCACAGATACGCAGTATTTT. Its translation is CSAPLRASGVPLRTDTQYF.

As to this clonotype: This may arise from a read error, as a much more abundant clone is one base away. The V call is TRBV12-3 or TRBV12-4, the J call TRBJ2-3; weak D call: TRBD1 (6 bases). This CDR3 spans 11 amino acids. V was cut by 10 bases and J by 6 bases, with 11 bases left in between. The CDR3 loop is CAIIQGDTQYF. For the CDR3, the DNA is TGTGCCATCATCCAGGGGGATACGCAGTATTTT.

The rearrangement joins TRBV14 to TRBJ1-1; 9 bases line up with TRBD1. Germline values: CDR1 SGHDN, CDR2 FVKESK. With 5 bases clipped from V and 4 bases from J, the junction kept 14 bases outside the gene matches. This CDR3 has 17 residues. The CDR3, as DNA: TGTGCCAGCAGCTATAAACCGGGACAGGGAAGGGTCACTGAAGCTTTCTTT. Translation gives CASSYKPGQGRVTEAFF.

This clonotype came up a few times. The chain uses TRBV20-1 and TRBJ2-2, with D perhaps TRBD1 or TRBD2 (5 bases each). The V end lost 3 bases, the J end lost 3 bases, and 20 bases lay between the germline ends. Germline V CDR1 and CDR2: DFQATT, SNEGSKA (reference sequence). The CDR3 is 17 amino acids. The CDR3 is CSASSPLGRGDTGELFF. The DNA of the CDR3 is TGCAGTGCTAGTTCCCCCCTTGGTAGGGGAGACACCGGGGAGCTGTTTTTT.

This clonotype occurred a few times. As DNA, the CDR3 is TGTGCCTGGAGTTTCCCGGGCAGGTCGGAAGAGACCCAGTACTTC. This gives the protein CAWSFPGRSEETQYF. The chain employs TRBV30 and TRBJ2-5, with D unclear. The CDR3 loop spans 15 amino acids. Germline V gene data show CDR1 as GTSNPN and CDR2 as SVGIG (reference sequence). V was pared by 2 bases and J by 3 bases, with 16 bases between.

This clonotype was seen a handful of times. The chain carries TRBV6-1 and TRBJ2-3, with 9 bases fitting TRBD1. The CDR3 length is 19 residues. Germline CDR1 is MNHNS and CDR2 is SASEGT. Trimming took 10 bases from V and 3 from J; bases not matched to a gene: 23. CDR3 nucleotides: TGTGCCATTGCGCCGGGACAGGGACATCTCAGCGGGACGACAGATACGCAGTATTTT. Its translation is CAIAPGQGHLSGTTDTQYF.

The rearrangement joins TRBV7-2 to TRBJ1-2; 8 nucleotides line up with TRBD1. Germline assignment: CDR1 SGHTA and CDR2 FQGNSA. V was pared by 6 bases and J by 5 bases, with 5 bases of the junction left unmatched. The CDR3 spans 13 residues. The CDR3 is CASRGQDRYGYTF. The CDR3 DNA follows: TGTGCCAGCAGGGGACAGGACCGTTATGGCTACACCTTC.

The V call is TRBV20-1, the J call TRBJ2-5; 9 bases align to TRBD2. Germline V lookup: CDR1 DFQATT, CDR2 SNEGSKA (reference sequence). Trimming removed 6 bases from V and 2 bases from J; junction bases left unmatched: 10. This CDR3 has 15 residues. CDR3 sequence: CSAPPSGRFQETQYF. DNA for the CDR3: TGCAGTGCACCCCCCAGCGGGAGGTTTCAAGAGACCCAGTACTTC.

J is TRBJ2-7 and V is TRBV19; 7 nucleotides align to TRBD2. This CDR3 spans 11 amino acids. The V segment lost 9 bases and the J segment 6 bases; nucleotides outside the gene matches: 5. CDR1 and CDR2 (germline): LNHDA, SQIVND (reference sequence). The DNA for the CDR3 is TGTGCCAGATTTTGGACTAGCGAGCAGTACTTC. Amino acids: CARFWTSEQYF. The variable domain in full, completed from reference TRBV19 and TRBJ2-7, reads DGGITQSPKYLFRKEGQNVTLSCEQNLNHDAMYWYRQDPGQGLRLIYYSQIVNDFQKGDIAEGYSVSREKKESFPLTVTSAQKNPTAFYLCARFWTSEQYFGPGTRLTVT.

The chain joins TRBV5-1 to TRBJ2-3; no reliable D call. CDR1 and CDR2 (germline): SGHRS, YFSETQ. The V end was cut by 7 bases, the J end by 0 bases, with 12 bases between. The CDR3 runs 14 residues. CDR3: CASGVSKSTDTQYF. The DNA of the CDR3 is TGCGCCAGCGGAGTGTCAAAGAGCACAGATACGCAGTATTTT. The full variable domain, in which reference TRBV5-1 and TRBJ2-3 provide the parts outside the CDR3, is KAGVTQTPRYLIKTRGQQVTLSCSPISGHRSVSWYQQTPGQGLQFLFEYFSETQRNKGNFPGRFSGRQFSNSRSEMNVSTLELGDSALYLCASGVSKSTDTQYFGPGTRLTVL.

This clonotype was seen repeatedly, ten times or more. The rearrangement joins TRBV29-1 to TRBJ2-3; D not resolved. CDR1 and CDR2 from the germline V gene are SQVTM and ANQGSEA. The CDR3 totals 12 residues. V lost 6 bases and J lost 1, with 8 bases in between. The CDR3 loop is CSVLQGTDTQYF. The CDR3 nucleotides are TGCAGCGTCTTGCAGGGCACAGATACGCAGTATTTT.

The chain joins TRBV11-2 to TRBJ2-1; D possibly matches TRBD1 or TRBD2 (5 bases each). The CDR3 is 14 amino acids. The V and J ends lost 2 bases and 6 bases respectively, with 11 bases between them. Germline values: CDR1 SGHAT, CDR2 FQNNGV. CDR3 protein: CASSLIGASNEQFF. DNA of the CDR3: TGTGCCAGCAGCTTAATCGGGGCCTCCAATGAGCAGTTCTTC.

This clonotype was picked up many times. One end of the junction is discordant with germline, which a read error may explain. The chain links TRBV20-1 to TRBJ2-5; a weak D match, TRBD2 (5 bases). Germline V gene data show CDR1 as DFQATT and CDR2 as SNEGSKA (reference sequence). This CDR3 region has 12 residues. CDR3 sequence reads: CSARGPAETQYF. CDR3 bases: TGCAGTGCCAGAGGGCCAGCAGAGACCCAGTACTTC.

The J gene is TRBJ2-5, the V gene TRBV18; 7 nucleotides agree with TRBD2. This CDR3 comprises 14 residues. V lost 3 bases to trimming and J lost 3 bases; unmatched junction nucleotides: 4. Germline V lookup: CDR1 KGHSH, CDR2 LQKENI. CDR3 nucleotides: TGTGCCAGCTCACCGAATCTAGCGGAAGAGACCCAGTACTTC. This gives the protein CASSPNLAEETQYF.

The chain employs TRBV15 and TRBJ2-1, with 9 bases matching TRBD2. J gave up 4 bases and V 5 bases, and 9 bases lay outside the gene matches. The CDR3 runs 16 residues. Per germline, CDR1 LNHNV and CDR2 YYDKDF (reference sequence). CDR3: CATSRGASGAYNEQFF. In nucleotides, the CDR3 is TGTGCCACCAGCCGAGGGGCTAGCGGGGCTTACAATGAGCAGTTCTTC.

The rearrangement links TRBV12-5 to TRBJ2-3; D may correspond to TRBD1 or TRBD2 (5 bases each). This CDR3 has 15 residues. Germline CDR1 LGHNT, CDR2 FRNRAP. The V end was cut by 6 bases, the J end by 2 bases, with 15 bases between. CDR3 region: CASGKGSSPTDTQYF. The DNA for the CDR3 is TGTGCTAGTGGAAAGGGGTCTAGCCCCACAGATACGCAGTATTTT.

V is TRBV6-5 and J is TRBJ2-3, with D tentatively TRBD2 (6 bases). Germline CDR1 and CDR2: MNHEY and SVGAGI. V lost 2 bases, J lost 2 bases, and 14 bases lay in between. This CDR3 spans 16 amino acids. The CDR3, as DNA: TGTGCCAGCAGTTACACCCGGGACTTCTTCACAGATACGCAGTATTTT. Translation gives CASSYTRDFFTDTQYF.

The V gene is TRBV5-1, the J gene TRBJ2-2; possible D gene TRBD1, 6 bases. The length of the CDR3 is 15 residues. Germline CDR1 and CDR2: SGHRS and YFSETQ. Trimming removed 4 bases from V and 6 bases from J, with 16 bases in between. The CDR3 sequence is CASSPGQSWAGELFF. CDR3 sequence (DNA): TGCGCCAGCAGCCCAGGACAGTCCTGGGCCGGGGAGCTGTTTTTT.

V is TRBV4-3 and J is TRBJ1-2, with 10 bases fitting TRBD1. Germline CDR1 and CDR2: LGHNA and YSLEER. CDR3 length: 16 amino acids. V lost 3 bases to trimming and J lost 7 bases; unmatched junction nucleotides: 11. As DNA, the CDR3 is TGCGCCAGCAGCCAGGGCCTGGGGACAGGGGCGGGTGGCTACACCTTC. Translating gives CASSQGLGTGAGGYTF.

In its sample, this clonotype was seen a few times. CDR3 sequence (DNA): TGTGCCAGCAGCTTAGACCGCCTAAACACCGGGGAGCTGTTTTTT. It is translated as CASSLDRLNTGELFF. The chain couples TRBV7-2 to TRBJ2-2; D not certain. Deletions cut 1 base from V and 2 bases from J, with 8 bases between. The CDR3 covers 15 residues. Germline V gene data show CDR1 as SGHTA and CDR2 as FQGNSA.

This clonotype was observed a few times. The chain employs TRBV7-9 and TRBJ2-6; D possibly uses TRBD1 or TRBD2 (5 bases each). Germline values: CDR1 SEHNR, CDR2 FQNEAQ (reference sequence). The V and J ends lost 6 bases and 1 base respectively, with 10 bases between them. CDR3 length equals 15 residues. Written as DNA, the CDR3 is TGTGCCAGCAGTGGGGGTTGGTCTGGGGCCAACGTCCTGACTTTC. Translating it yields CASSGGWSGANVLTF.

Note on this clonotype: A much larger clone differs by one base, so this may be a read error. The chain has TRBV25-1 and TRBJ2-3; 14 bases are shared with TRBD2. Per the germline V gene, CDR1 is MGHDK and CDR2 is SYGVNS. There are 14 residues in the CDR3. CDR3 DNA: TGTGCCCGCAGACTAGCGGGAGGGTCAGATACGCAGTATTTT. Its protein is CARRLAGGSDTQYF. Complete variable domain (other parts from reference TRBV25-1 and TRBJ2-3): EADIYQTPRYLVIGTGKKITLECSQTMGHDKMYWYQQDPGMELHLIHYSYGVNSTEKGDLSSESTVSRIRTEHFPLTLESARPSHTSQYLCARRLAGGSDTQYFGPGTRLTVL.

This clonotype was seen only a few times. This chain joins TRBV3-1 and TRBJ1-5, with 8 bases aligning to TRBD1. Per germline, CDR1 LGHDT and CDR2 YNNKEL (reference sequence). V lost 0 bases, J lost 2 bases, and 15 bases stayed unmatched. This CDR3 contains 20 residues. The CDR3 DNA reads TGTGCCAGCAGCCAAGATCCCGTGGTCAGGGGGCGGGAAGGCAATCAGCCCCAGCATTTT. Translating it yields CASSQDPVVRGREGNQPQHF. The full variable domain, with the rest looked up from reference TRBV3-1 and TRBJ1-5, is DTAVSQTPKYLVTQMGNDKSIKCEQNLGHDTMYWYKQDSKKFLKIMFSYNNKELIINETVPNRFSPKSPDKAHLNLHINSLELGDSAVYFCASSQDPVVRGREGNQPQHFGDGTRLSIL.

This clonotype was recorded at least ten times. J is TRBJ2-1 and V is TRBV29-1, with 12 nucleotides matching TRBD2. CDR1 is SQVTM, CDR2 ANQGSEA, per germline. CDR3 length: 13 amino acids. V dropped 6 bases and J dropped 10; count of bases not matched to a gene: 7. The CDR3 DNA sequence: TGCAGCGTGACTAGCGGGGGTAATACGGAGCAGTTCTTC. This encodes CSVTSGGNTEQFF.